This T cell receptor (beta chain) was profiled in a study of graft-versus-host responses after intestinal transplantation. Findings and caveats of the study: Detected in recipient marrow were GvH clones, some of which were first observed in ileum or blood. Patients who carried graft-donor T cell macrochimerism also had high graft-versus-host to host-versus-graft clonal ratios in their allografts.

The V end was cut by 2 bases, the J end by 2 bases, with 15 bases between. The CDR3 consists of 16 residues. Germline CDR1 and CDR2: SGHVS and FNYEAQ. The data were produced by immunoSEQ multiplex PCR, yet TCRdb's version contains in-frame clones alone and is incomplete. This sample has roughly 29,000 clones, with 93% found just once. This clone came up once. No antigen is known for it. The input for sequencing was PBMCs, taken around 63 days after intestinal transplant. This chain links TRBV7-6 with TRBJ1-2; no firm D call. This TCR was sampled from a human patient who received an intestinal transplant, so some T cells may come from the graft donor. The CDR3 region has the DNA TGTGCCAGCAGCTTAAAGCTGGGCAGCCCCAACTATGGCTACACCTTC. Protein product: CASSLKLGSPNYGYTF.